This T cell receptor beta chain was found in a study of PD-1 blockade in classical Hodgkin lymphoma. Details on this clone: Its antigen is still unknown.

Study-level findings and limits: According to reports, newly diagnosed patients had lower baseline TCR diversity than healthy donors, and relapsed/refractory patients had lower baseline TCR diversity still.

Method: immunoSEQ multiplex PCR; TCRdb's copy keeps in-frame clones and lacks some. This table holds almost 100,000 clones, 80% to 95% found once. Every patient relapsed after autologous stem cell transplantation, and brentuximab vedotin exposure varied. The sequence derives from a human donor with classical Hodgkin lymphoma. The material sequenced was peripheral blood mononuclear cells (PBMCs), taken at baseline.

CDR3 nucleotide sequence: TGTGCCAGCAGCGTAGGATGGGGACTGAACACTGAAGCTTTCTTT. It codes for CASSVGWGLNTEAFF. The chain combines TRBV9 with TRBJ1-1; maybe TRBD1 (5 bases). V lost 0 bases, J lost 0 bases, and 9 bases lay in between. The germline gives CDR1 SGDLS, CDR2 YYNGEE. This CDR3 is built from 15 residues. Looking up the rest from reference TRBV9 and TRBJ1-1 gives the full variable domain: DSGVTQTPKHLITATGQRVTLRCSPRSGDLSVYWYQQSLDQGLQFLIQYYNGEERAKGNILERFSAQQFPDLHSELNLSSLELGDSALYFCASSVGWGLNTEAFFGQGTRLTVV.